One and the same sample provided the 9 T cell receptor beta chains below, sequenced in a study of T-cell memory formation after mild COVID-19. Each CDR3 protein is one row after TCRdb ran MiXCR on the 5' RACE reads. This table holds 110,000 to 150,000 distinct CDR3 sequences, 20% to 25% found once. The material sequenced was PBMCs or a T cell subset sorted from them (not recorded which). The origin of the receptors is an adult woman who had mild COVID-19 (a few samples of this study predate the infection). Cell type and time point are not known.

The chain employs TRBV24-1 and TRBJ1-1; 7 bases are shared with TRBD1. The CDR3 extends over 16 amino acids. Germline values: CDR1 KGHDR, CDR2 SFDVKD. The junction had 10 bases not matched to a gene; V was cut back by 4 bases and J by 3 bases. This CDR3 reads CATSENSLQGHTEAFF. The CDR3 DNA is TGTGCCACCAGTGAGAATTCACTACAGGGGCACACTGAAGCTTTCTTT.

Comment on this clonotype: A single base separates this from a much larger clone, so it may be a read error. This chain connects TRBV7-3 to TRBJ2-7; 9 nucleotides align to TRBD2. The germline V gene has CDR1 SGHTA and CDR2 FQGTGA. V shed 4 bases and J 5 bases; nucleotides not matched to a gene: 9. The CDR3 is made up of 15 amino acids. CDR3 region: CASSSGLAWANEQYF. The CDR3 region has the DNA TGTGCCAGCAGCTCCGGACTAGCGTGGGCAAACGAGCAGTACTTC.

This clonotype was seen more than once but under ten times. The chain carries TRBV18 and TRBJ2-5; unclear D gene. Per germline, CDR1 KGHSH and CDR2 LQKENI. CDR3 length equals 12 residues. The V gene lost 1 base and the J gene lost 5 bases, with 5 bases spanning the gap. The CDR3 sequence is CASSPRAETQYF. The CDR3 coding sequence is TGTGCCAGCTCACCACGGGCGGAGACCCAGTACTTC.

This clonotype has just a few counts. V usage is TRBV2 and J usage is TRBJ2-5, with D tentatively TRBD2 (6 bases). Deletions cut 1 base from V and 4 bases from J, with 10 bases between. The CDR3 is 14 amino acids. Germline V gene lookup returns CDR1 SNHLY and CDR2 FYNNEI. CDR3 amino acids: CASSEGGGRETQYF. Written as DNA, the CDR3 is TGTGCCAGCAGTGAAGGTGGGGGGAGAGAGACCCAGTACTTC.

The CDR3 sequence is CASSLAWTSYEQYF. As DNA, the CDR3 is TGTGCCAGCAGCTTAGCCTGGACTAGCTACGAGCAGTACTTC. The chain joins TRBV7-2 to TRBJ2-7, with 7 bases identical to TRBD2. Trimming cost V 0 bases and J 3 bases; bases outside gene matches: 2. The germline V gene encodes CDR1 SGHTA and CDR2 FQGNSA. The CDR3 is 14 amino acids.

The V call is TRBV6-5, the J call TRBJ1-1; no clear D gene. Germline CDR1 reads MNHEY; CDR2 reads SVGAGI. This CDR3 has 14 amino acids. Trimming pared 0 bases from V and 1 base from J, leaving 6 bases between. CDR3 region: CASSYSTANTEAFF. The CDR3 DNA sequence: TGTGCCAGCAGTTACTCTACCGCGAACACTGAAGCTTTCTTT.

The chain is built from TRBV7-9 and TRBJ1-2, with no clear D. Germline CDR1 SEHNR, CDR2 FQNEAQ (reference sequence). The CDR3 runs 15 residues. Deletions cut 5 bases from V and 4 bases from J, with 17 bases between. CDR3 bases: TGTGCCAGCAGCGTCAGAGAACTTATCCTCTATGGCTACACCTTC. It codes for CASSVRELILYGYTF.

This clonotype was detected a few times. This rearrangement joins TRBV7-6 to TRBJ2-7, with 8 bases that match TRBD2. J was trimmed by 3 bases and V by 0 bases; bases with no gene match: 4. The CDR3 totals 15 residues. Germline CDR1 reads SGHVS; CDR2 reads FNYEAQ. CDR3 DNA sequence: TGTGCCAGCAGCTTAGCTCCCGGGACTAGCTACGAGCAGTACTTC. This translates into CASSLAPGTSYEQYF.

This clonotype was counted a few times. The chain is built from TRBV20-1 and TRBJ2-3, with D possibly matching TRBD2 (7 bases). Germline lookup yields CDR1 DFQATT and CDR2 SNEGSKA (reference sequence). This CDR3 is built from 17 residues. The V and J ends lost 0 bases and 4 bases respectively, with 20 bases between them. CDR3 sequence reads: CSARDLAGEGGADTQYF. The CDR3 DNA follows: TGCAGTGCTAGAGATTTGGCGGGAGAGGGGGGCGCAGATACGCAGTATTTT.